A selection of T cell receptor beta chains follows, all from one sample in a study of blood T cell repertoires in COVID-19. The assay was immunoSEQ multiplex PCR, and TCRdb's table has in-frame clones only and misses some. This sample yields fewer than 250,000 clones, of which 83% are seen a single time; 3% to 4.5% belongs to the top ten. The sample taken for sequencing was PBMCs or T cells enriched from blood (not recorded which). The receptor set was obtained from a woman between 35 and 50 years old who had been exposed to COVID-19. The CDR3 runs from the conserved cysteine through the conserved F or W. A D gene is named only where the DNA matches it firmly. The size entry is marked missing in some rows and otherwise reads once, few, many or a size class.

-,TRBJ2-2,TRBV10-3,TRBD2,CAISDSGERGELFF,TGTGCCATCAGTGACAGCGGGGAACGCGGGGAGCTGTTTTTT
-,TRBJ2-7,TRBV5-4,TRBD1,CASSSTQGVSYEQYF,TGTGCCAGCAGCTCAACACAGGGGGTTTCCTACGAGCAGTACTTC
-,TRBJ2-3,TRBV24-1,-,CATSDTASGSTDTQYF,TGTGCCACCAGTGACACTGCTTCAGGGAGCACAGATACGCAGTATTTT
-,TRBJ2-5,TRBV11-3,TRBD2,CASSPGGWGRQETQYF,TGTGCCAGCAGCCCCGGGGGGTGGGGACGGCAAGAGACCCAGTACTTC
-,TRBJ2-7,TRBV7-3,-,CASSLSAESGRGQQYF,TGTGCCAGCAGCTTATCGGCTGAATCCGGGAGAGGCCAGCAGTACTTC
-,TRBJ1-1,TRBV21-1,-,CASSKDLAGQLSPVVVAFF,TGTGCCAGCAGCAAAGACCTCGCTGGCCAGTTGTCCCCTGTGGTGGTGGCTTTCTTT
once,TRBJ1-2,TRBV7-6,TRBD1,CASSLVQGGTYGYTF,TGTGCCAGCAGCTTAGTTCAGGGGGGAACTTATGGCTACACCTTC
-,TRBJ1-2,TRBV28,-,CATAQGDSGYTF,TGTGCCACGGCACAGGGAGATAGCGGCTACACCTTC
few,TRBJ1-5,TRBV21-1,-,CASSKGSARDRVPNQPQHF,TGTGCCAGCAGCAAAGGCAGTGCTCGGGACAGGGTGCCGAATCAGCCCCAGCATTTT
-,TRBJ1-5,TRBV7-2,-,CASSPQGGAQPQHF,TGTGCCAGCAGCCCCCAGGGAGGGGCTCAGCCCCAGCATTTT
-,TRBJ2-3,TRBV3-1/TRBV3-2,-,CASSQGRRGGQYF,TGTGCCAGCAGCCAAGGGCGCAGGGGTGGTCAGTATTTT
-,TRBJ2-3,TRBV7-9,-,CASSPEQGGSTDTQYF,TGTGCCAGCAGCCCCGAACAGGGTGGAAGCACCGATACGCAGTATTTT
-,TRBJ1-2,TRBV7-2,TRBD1,CASSLSRDRVYGYTF,TGTGCCAGCAGCTTGAGCCGGGACAGAGTTTATGGCTACACCTTC
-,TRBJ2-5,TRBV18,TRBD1,CASTRDRQETQYF,TGTGCCAGCACCCGGGACAGGCAAGAGACCCAGTACTTC
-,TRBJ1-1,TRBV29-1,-,CSVSRGNTEAFF,TGCAGCGTCTCACGGGGAAACACTGAAGCTTTCTTT
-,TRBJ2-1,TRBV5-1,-,CASSLGTPNEQFF,TGCGCCAGCAGCTTGGGGACTCCCAATGAGCAGTTCTTC
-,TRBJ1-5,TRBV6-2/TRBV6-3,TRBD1,CASSYPAGGHLYRPQHF,TGTGCCAGCAGTTACCCGGCAGGGGGCCACCTCTATCGACCCCAGCATTTT
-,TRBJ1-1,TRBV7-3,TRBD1,CASSYGTGPNTEAFF,TGTGCCAGCAGCTACGGGACAGGCCCAAACACTGAAGCTTTCTTT
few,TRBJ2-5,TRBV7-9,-,CASSFSLPGETQYF,TGTGCCAGCAGCTTTTCACTCCCGGGAGAGACCCAGTACTTC
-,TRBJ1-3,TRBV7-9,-,CASSSIRERGNTIYF,TGTGCCAGCAGCTCCATCAGGGAAAGAGGAAACACCATATATTTT
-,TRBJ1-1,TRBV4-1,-,CASSFRGGLGNTEAFF,TGCGCCAGCAGCTTCCGCGGGGGCCTGGGGAACACTGAAGCTTTCTTT
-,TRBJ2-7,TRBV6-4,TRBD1,CATRGLGTGYAYEQYF,TGTGCCACCAGAGGGCTAGGGACAGGGTATGCCTACGAGCAGTACTTC
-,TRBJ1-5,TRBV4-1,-,CASSQGAGQPQHF,TGCGCCAGCAGCCAAGGAGCAGGTCAGCCCCAGCATTTT
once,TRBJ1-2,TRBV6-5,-,CASSYSGPGSYGYTF,TGTGCCAGCAGTTACTCGGGCCCGGGATCCTATGGCTACACCTTC
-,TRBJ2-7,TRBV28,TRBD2,CASSLVAGGHYEQYF,TGTGCCAGCAGTTTGGTAGCGGGGGGGCACTACGAGCAGTACTTC
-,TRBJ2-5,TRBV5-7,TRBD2,CASRRAGEQGETQYF,TGTGCCAGCAGAAGGGCGGGGGAGCAGGGAGAGACCCAGTACTTC
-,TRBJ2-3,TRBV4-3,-,CASSQENRVITDTQYF,TGCGCCAGCAGCCAAGAGAACAGGGTAATCACAGATACGCAGTATTTT
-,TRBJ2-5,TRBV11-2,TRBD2,CASSYTGGVQETQYF,TGTGCCAGCAGCTACACCGGGGGGGTCCAAGAGACCCAGTACTTC
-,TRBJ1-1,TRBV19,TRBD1,CASSISPARGRGNTEAFF,TGTGCCAGTAGTATATCCCCGGCCAGGGGGCGGGGGAACACTGAAGCTTTCTTT
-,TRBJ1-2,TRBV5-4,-,CASSRDKAYGYTF,TGTGCCAGCAGCCGCGACAAGGCCTATGGCTACACCTTC
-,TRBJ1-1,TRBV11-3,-,CASSSGVTEAFF,TGTGCCAGCAGCTCAGGGGTCACTGAAGCTTTCTTT
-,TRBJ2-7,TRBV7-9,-,CASSSPPRGAGYEQYF,TGTGCCAGCAGCTCCCCCCCTAGGGGCGCCGGGTACGAGCAGTACTTC